The 6 T cell receptor beta chains listed next were all sequenced from one sample in a study of CDR3 diversity in severe acne. TCRdb analysed the PCR reads with MiXCR anew, one entry per CDR3 protein. This sample has around 94,000 distinct CDR3 sequences; 51% occur once, and the top ten carry roughly 12%. The sample was blood. These receptors were obtained from a male donor with acne.

Note on this clonotype: One junction end disagrees with the germline gene, perhaps due to a read error. The chain joins TRBV5-1 to TRBJ2-7; 8 bases match TRBD1. Germline V gives CDR1 SGHRS, CDR2 YFSETQ. This CDR3 has 13 amino acids. The CDR3 DNA follows: TGTGCCAGCAGCAACAGGGGGGCGGGCGAGCAGTACTTC. It yields the protein CASSNRGAGEQYF.

This clonotype was seen ten or more times. The chain uses TRBV6-5 and TRBJ2-1; no clear D. CDR3 length equals 16 residues. Trimming removed 4 bases at V and 5 bases at J, with 18 bases between. Per germline, CDR1 MNHEY and CDR2 SVGAGI. CDR3 bases: TGTGCCAGCAGTTCCTCAGGAGCCCCTAGTAACAATGAGCAGTTCTTC. Translating gives CASSSSGAPSNNEQFF.

The count of this clonotype is one. The CDR3 ends on some other residue instead of the conserved phenylalanine or tryptophan, so this is likely a read error. The chain recombines TRBV6-5 with TRBJ1-5, with a possible D match to TRBD1 (5 bases). Deletions cut 10 bases from V and 8 bases from J, with 27 bases between. There are 16 residues in the CDR3. CDR1 and CDR2 (germline): MNHEY, SVGAGI. Here the CDR3 reads CATKRTREVSREPQHS. The CDR3 region has the DNA TGTGCCACCAAACGAACCAGGGAAGTGAGTCGGGAGCCCCAGCATTCT.

V and J are TRBV2 and TRBJ1-5, with D tentatively TRBD1 (5 bases). CDR1 is SNHLY and CDR2 is FYNNEI in the germline V gene. The V end was cut by 1 base, the J end by 8 bases, with 15 bases between. The CDR3 contains 15 residues. CDR3 nucleotides: TGTGCCAGCAGTGAAGGCGCCGTCGTGGGGGAGCCCCAGCATTTT. Protein sequence: CASSEGAVVGEPQHF.

This rearrangement joins TRBV15 to TRBJ1-1, with TRBD1 matching over 8 bases. The V segment lost 5 bases and the J segment 12 bases; nucleotides outside the gene matches: 8. Germline values: CDR1 LNHNV, CDR2 YYDKDF (reference sequence). CDR3 length: 12 amino acids. The DNA for the CDR3 is TGTGCCACCAGCTTAGGGACAGGCGATCCTTTCTTT. Its protein is CATSLGTGDPFF.

The chain joins TRBV4-1 to TRBJ2-5; tentatively, D is TRBD1 or TRBD2 (5 bases each). The CDR3 covers 15 residues. V shed 1 base and J shed 4 bases, with 13 bases lying between them. Germline CDR1 is MGHRA and CDR2 is YSYEKL. The CDR3 loop reads CASSQVGVPPETQYF. The CDR3 DNA reads TGCGCCAGCAGCCAAGTGGGGGTTCCTCCAGAGACCCAGTACTTC.